This record looks at one TCR beta chain sequence and its context. Antigen unknown. This sample is drawn from a study of cytomegalovirus exposure and HLA in healthy donors. Study outcomes and limitations: Sequencing artifact likely explains a cluster of highly shared sequence variants. An analysis that was carried out later associated 16,000 or so TCR beta sequences with HLA alleles at 0.05 false discovery rate.

PCR amplification relied on 60 Vbeta primers (plus 13 Jbeta primers). Data came from immunoSEQ multiplex PCR; TCRdb stores just in-frame clones and leaves some out. The profile covers roughly 120,000 clones, with roughly four fifths appearing a single time and less than 2% taken by the ten largest. Trimming removed 3 bases from V and 6 bases from J, with 14 bases in between. The CDR3 has 14 residues. The germline V gene encodes CDR1 KGHSH and CDR2 LQKENI. Sequenced sample: PBMCs. The chain uses TRBV18 and TRBJ1-2; no clear D. The sequence came from a man between 45 and 60 years old in good health and CMV-seronegative. For the CDR3, the DNA is TGTGCCAGCTCACCTCCTTTCGCGACACATGGCTACACCTTC. This gives the protein CASSPPFATHGYTF.